This T cell receptor beta chain was recovered during a study of cytomegalovirus exposure and HLA in healthy donors. The study ran its PCR with 60 Vbeta and 13 Jbeta primers. Only in-frame clones appear in the TCRdb table, and some are missing; sequencing was by immunoSEQ multiplex PCR. This table holds 120,000 to 150,000 clones, approximately 80% found once. On this clone itself: No antigen is known for it.

General study points: Immune exposure was documented only through CMV serostatus. Per published reports, the classifier diagnosed cytomegalovirus status with high specificity and sensitivity. Presence/absence analyses treated sequencing depth as roughly uniform across donors.

Material for sequencing was PBMCs. The receptor was isolated from a man aged 25-45 years in good health and CMV-seropositive.

CDR3 DNA sequence: TGTGCCAGCAGCTTAGGCCTAAACAATGAGCAGTTCTTC. Its protein is CASSLGLNNEQFF. This chain joins TRBV7-2 and TRBJ2-1; D unresolved. The CDR3 is 13 amino acids. Per the germline V gene, CDR1 is SGHTA and CDR2 is FQGNSA. V was cut by 1 base and J by 5 bases, with 6 bases left in between.